These T cell receptor beta chains were read from a single sample in a study of blood T cell repertoires in COVID-19. Sequencing used immunoSEQ multiplex PCR; TCRdb keeps in-frame clones, though not all of them. There are 150,000 to 200,000 clones in the sample; around 81% occur only once, and around 6.1% lies in the top ten. The sequenced sample consisted of PBMCs or T cells enriched from blood (not recorded which). Receptors originate from a man between 40 and 49 years old who had recovered from COVID-19. Each CDR3 is given without its conserved first and last residue.

CDR3aa	v_gene
ASSATHSNYGYT	TRBV7-2
ASSLEDRGRQPQH	TRBV7-6
ASSWEGSVGQPQH	TRBV5-1
ATSGPRGQSTDTQY	TRBV15
ASSQTGGEETQY	TRBV2
ASSYGQLNSPLH	TRBV7-2
ASSPLSGGRETQY	TRBV7-7
ASSSRTSSTDTQY	TRBV6-5
ASSLSGDTEAF	TRBV11-2
ASHSGNNEKLF	TRBV27
ASSLEDRGHEKLF	TRBV5-1
ASSIQRRTEAF	TRBV19
ASSQAGQAQY	TRBV3-1/TRBV3-2
ASTPGGSQETQY	TRBV5-4
ASSWAQQGANSPLH	TRBV5-1
ASSFGLAVKETQY	TRBV7-3
ASSPITLANTGELF	TRBV5-1
AWSGLIITDTQY	TRBV30
ASSSIWGRNTEAF	TRBV6-5
ASRTGVRTEAF	TRBV6-5
ASSQPGQEGTEAF	TRBV9
ASSSTVIGYEQF	TRBV5-1
ASSVEGAGYNEQF	TRBV9
ASSPGQRPGEQF	TRBV9
ASSQGLAEAF	TRBV7-9
AWSPGLGTTDTQY	TRBV30
ASSPGQGGTDTQY	TRBV5-8
ASRRKPQSSGGIDTQY	TRBV27
ASSLTSGVTDTQY	TRBV7-2
ASQIYYGYT	TRBV25-1
ASSVGDEQY	TRBV19
ASSLTRDTYGYT	TRBV7-3
ASSEWDRVNSPLH	TRBV25-1
ASSLVTLRGYGYT	TRBV2
ASSRTGDASYEQY	TRBV18
ASTQDSSRSPLH	TRBV2
AISESQGGYGYT	TRBV10-3
ASSKGQGSNEQF	TRBV7-9
ASSEIAGGLSQF	TRBV6-1
ASREGGETQY	TRBV2
ASSVLAGGIGELF	TRBV9
ASSARTSYNEQF	TRBV7-8
AISGGQGYTDTQY	TRBV10-3
ASSEGEAGGARTGELF	TRBV10-1
ASSFYRLDEQF	TRBV7-2
ASSYGQINEQF	TRBV6-6
ACIGGVGGYT	TRBV30
ASSLRPSGTGRNEQF	TRBV11-2
ASSQEIGLEFSDTQY	TRBV3-1/TRBV3-2